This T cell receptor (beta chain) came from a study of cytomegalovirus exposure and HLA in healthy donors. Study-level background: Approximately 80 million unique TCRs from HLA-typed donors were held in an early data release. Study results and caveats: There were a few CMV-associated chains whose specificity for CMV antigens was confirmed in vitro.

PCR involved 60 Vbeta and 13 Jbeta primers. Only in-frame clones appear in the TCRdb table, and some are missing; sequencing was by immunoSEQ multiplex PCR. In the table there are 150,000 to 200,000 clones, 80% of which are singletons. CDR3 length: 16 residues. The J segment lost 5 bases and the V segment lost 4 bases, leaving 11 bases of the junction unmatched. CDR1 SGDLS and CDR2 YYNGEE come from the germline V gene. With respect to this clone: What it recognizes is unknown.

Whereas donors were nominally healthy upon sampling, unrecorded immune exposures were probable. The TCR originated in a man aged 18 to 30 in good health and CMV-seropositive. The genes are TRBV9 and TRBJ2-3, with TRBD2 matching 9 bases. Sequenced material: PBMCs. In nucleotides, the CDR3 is TGTGCCAGCAGCCCTCTCTCCCGCGGGAGGGGAGATACGCAGTATTTT. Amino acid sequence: CASSPLSRGRGDTQYF. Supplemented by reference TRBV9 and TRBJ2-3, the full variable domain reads DSGVTQTPKHLITATGQRVTLRCSPRSGDLSVYWYQQSLDQGLQFLIQYYNGEERAKGNILERFSAQQFPDLHSELNLSSLELGDSALYFCASSPLSRGRGDTQYFGPGTRLTVL.